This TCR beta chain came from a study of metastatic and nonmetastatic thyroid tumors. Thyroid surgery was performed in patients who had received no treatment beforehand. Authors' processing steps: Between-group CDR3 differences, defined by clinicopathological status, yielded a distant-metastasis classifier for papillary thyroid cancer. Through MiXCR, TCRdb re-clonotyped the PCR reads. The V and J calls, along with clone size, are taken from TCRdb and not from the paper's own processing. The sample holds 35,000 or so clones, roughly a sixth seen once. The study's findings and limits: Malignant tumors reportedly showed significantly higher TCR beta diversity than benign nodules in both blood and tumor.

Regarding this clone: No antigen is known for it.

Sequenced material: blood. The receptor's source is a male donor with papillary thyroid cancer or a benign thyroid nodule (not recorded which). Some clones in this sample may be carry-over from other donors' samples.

CDR3 protein: CSARAGVYNEQFF. CDR3 bases: TGCAGTGCCCGGGCCGGCGTCTACAATGAGCAGTTCTTC. The V gene is TRBV20-1, the J gene TRBJ2-1; D is unclear. This CDR3 is built from 13 residues. CDR1 is DFQATT, CDR2 SNEGSKA, per germline (reference sequence). V was cut by 6 bases and J by 3 bases, with 12 bases left in between.